This TCR beta chain was captured by sequencing in a study of T cell responses to AZD1222 COVID-19 vaccine. Broader study findings: White British ancestry dominated among donors, who included more females, and clonal diversity was possibly underestimated. Only five or six AZD1222 recipients were seropositive at baseline. In the spike-specific TCR repertoire, nearly half reportedly target unmutated variant regions.

To note about this clone: Its antigen remains unidentified.

Clones were read by immunoSEQ multiplex PCR, and TCRdb kept only the in-frame ones, dropping some. This table holds about 140,000 clones, approximately 90% found once. The source of this sequence is an adult who received the AZD1222 COVID-19 vaccine. The input for sequencing was peripheral blood, taken 28 days after the second AZD1222 dose.

Here the CDR3 reads CASSLTGGKFYNEQFF. The DNA of the CDR3 is TGTGCCAGCAGCTTGACGGGGGGGAAGTTCTACAATGAGCAGTTCTTC. The chain links TRBV11-2 to TRBJ2-1; 8 bases map to TRBD2. J was trimmed by 3 bases and V by 3 bases; bases with no gene match: 7. In germline, CDR1 is SGHAT, CDR2 FQNNGV. CDR3 size: 16 residues.